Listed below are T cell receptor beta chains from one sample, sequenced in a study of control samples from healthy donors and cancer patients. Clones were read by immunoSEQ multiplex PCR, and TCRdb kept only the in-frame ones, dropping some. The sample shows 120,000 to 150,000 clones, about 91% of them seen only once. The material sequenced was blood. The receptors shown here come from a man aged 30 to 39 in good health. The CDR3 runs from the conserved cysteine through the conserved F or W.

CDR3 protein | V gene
CASSLLAQPQHF | TRBV7-9
CASSPPGQGMPEAFF | TRBV11-2
CASSPPNYGYTF | TRBV7-9
CASSGLAGGPNEQYF | TRBV27
CASSFMDRDGYTF | TRBV7-9
CATSGARGGYNEQFF | TRBV24-1
CASRKQGGLSGYTF | TRBV28
CSVRDMNLPAGYGYTF | TRBV29-1
CASSLGTGGQSGNTIYF | TRBV7-9
CASSLRQGNGYTF | TRBV27
CASSQDEAVYYGYTF | TRBV4-2
CASSEAATSAREQYF | TRBV25-1
CASSVSGGAGELFF | TRBV9
CASKMGRTGLLNQPQHF | TRBV2
CSVTSGAPRTEAFF | TRBV29-1
CASSLFGTLGNTIYF | TRBV28
CASSTLAAEQFF | TRBV7-9
CASSVGPASGNTIYF | TRBV9
CASSARGRNTEAFF | TRBV6-1
CAWASGTGYNEQFF | TRBV30
CASSVTGRNTEAFF | TRBV5-1
CASSLGLAGATDTQYF | TRBV7-8
CASSQVGAPSTDTQYF | TRBV14
CASSPLLLAGGADTQYF | TRBV27
CASSLGSYGYTF | TRBV12-3/TRBV12-4
CASTSAFNEQFF | TRBV27
CATSDLSGTTPGELFF | TRBV24-1
CASSIRGLDNSPLHF | TRBV19
CASSLVGAETQYF | TRBV11-1
CASSDGAGSSYEQYF | TRBV6-4
CASSPGGANSPLHF | TRBV5-1
CASSETGTYNEQFF | TRBV6-1
CASSFGTDTQYF | TRBV7-9
CASSSLPGLSTDTQYF | TRBV27
CASSVSYNQPQHF | TRBV27
CASSKVTSDSPLHF | TRBV21-1
CASSDSTTDTQYF | TRBV6-4
CASSYHPAGGPYEQYF | TRBV6-5
CASSKGGGTEAFF | TRBV19
CATSGSGQGPDTQYF | TRBV24-1
CASSLSTGVGYGYTF | TRBV7-9
CASSESPSSYNSPLHF | TRBV6-1
CASSLAGMGTDTQYF | TRBV27
CAISNSGGAANEQFF | TRBV10-3
CASSPSPRTGFDTEAFF | TRBV5-4
CASSASMSSGNTIYF | TRBV9
CASSFGQGGEAFF | TRBV12-3/TRBV12-4
CASSQGQTGGHYEQYF | TRBV19
CASNTGGNEKLFF | TRBV5-6
CASSQGQGSYEQYF | TRBV13
CSATSSQWGANYGYTF | TRBV29-1
CASSEAGGSGNTIYF | TRBV2
CASSDERGSNYGYTF | TRBV6-4
CASSPEGTSTDTQYF | TRBV6-5
CASSLAGGTNTEAFF | TRBV5-1
CASSVRAGSSSPLHF | TRBV2
CAISALQGVGGTEAFF | TRBV10-3